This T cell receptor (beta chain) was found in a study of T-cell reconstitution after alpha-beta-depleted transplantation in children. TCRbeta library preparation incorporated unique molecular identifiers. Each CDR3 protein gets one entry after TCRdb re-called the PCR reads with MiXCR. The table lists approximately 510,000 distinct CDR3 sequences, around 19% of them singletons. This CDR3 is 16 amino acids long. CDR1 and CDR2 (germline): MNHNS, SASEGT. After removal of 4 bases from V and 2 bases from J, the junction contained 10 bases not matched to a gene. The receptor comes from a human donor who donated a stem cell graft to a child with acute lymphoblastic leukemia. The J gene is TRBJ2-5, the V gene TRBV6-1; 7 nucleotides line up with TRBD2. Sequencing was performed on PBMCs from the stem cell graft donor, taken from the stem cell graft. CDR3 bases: TGTGCCAGCAGTGCCTGGACTAGTCTCGGACAAGAGACCCAGTACTTC. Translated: CASSAWTSLGQETQYF.